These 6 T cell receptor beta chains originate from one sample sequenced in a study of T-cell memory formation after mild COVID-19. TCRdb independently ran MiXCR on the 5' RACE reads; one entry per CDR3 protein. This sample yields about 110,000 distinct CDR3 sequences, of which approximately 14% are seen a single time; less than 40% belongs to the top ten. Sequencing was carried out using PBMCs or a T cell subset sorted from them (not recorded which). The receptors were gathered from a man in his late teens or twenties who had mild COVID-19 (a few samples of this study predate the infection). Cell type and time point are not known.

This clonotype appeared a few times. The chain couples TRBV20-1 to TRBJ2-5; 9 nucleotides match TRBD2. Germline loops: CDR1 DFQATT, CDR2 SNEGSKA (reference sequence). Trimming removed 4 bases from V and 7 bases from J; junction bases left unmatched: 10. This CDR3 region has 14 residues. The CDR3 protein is CSATDLAGLGTQYF. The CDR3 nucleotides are TGCAGTGCTACTGACCTAGCGGGGCTTGGGACCCAGTACTTC.

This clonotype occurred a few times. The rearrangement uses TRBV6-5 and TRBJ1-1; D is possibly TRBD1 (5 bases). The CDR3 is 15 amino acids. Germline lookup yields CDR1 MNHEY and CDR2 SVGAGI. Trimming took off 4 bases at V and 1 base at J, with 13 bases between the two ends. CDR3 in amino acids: CASSSDTEGNTEAFF. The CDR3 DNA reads TGTGCCAGCAGTTCGGACACAGAGGGGAACACTGAAGCTTTCTTT.

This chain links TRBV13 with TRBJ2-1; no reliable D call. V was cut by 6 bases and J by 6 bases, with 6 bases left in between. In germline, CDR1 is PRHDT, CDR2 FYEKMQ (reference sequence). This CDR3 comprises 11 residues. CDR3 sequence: CASRWGNEQFF. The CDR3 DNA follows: TGTGCCAGCAGATGGGGCAATGAGCAGTTCTTC.

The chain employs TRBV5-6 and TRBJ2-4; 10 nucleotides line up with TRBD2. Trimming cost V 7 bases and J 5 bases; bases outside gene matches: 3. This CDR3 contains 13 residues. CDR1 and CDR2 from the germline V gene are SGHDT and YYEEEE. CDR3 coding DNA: TGTGCCAGCTCTGGACTAGCGGAAAACATTCAGTACTTC. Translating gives CASSGLAENIQYF. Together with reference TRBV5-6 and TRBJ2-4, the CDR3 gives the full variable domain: DAGVTQSPTHLIKTRGQQVTLRCSPKSGHDTVSWYQQALGQGPQFIFQYYEEEERQRGNFPDRFSGHQFPNYSSELNVNALLLGDSALYLCASSGLAENIQYFGAGTRLSVL.

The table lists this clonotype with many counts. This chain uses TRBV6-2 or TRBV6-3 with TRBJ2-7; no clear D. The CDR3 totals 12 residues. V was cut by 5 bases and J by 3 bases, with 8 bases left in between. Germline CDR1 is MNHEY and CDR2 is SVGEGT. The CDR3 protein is CASSNGRYEQYV. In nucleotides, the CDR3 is TGTGCCAGCAGTAACGGACGCTACGAGCAGTACGTC.

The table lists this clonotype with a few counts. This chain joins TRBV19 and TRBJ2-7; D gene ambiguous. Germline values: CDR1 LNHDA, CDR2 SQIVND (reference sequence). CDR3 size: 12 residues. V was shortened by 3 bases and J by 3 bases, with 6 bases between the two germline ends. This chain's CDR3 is CASSMGSYEQYF. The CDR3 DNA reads TGTGCCAGTAGTATGGGCAGCTACGAGCAGTACTTC.